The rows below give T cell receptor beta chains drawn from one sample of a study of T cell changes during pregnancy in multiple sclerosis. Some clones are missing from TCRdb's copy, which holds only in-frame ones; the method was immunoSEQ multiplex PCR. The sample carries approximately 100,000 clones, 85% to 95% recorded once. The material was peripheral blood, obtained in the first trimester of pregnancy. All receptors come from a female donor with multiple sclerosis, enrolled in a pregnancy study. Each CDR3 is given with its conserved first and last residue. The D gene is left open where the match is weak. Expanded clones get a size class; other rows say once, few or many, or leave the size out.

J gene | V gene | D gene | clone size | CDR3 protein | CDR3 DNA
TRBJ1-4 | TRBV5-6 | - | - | CASSLANRQTNEKLFF | TGTGCCAGCAGCTTGGCCAATAGACAGACTAATGAAAAACTGTTTTTT
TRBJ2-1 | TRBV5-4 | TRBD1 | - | CASSGRDRGRTEQFF | TGTGCCAGCAGCGGCCGGGACAGGGGGCGAACTGAGCAGTTCTTC
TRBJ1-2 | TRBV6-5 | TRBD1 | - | CASIGGGSYTF | TGTGCCAGCATCGGAGGGGGCTCCTACACCTTC
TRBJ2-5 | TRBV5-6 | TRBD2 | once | CASSLPGTRRETQYF | TGTGCCAGCAGCTTGCCCGGGACTAGAAGGGAGACCCAGTACTTC
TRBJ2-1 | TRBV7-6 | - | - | CASSSMERLDSYNEQFF | TGTGCCAGCAGCTCGATGGAGCGGCTCGACTCCTACAATGAGCAGTTCTTC
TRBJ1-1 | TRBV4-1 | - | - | CASSQDRVYEAFF | TGCGCCAGCAGCCAAGACAGGGTATATGAAGCTTTCTTT
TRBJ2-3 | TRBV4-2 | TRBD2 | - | CASSQGGLGLAGRSSTDTQYF | TGTGCCAGCAGCCAAGGGGGGCTGGGCCTAGCGGGGAGATCTAGCACAGATACGCAGTATTTT
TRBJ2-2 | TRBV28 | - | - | CASSGWTASGGELFF | TGTGCCAGCAGTGGGTGGACAGCCTCCGGCGGGGAGCTGTTTTTT
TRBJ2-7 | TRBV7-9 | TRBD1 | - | CASSSSRDSHYEQYF | TGTGCCAGCAGCTCATCCCGGGACAGCCACTACGAGCAGTACTTC
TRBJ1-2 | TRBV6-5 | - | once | CASSYGIGGGYTF | TGTGCCAGCAGTTACGGAATAGGAGGTGGCTACACCTTC
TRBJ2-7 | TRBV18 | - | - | CASSHTKTGDSSYEQYF | TGTGCCAGCTCTCACACTAAGACAGGCGACTCTTCCTACGAGCAGTACTTC
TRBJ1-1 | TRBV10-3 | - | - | CAISESRDTNTEAFF | TGTGCCATCAGTGAGTCCCGGGATACGAACACTGAAGCTTTCTTT
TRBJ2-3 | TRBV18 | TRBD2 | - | CASSPQGGGTDTQYF | TGTGCCAGCTCACCCCAGGGAGGGGGCACAGATACGCAGTATTTT
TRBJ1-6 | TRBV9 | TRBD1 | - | CASSAVPGQGDSPLHF | TGTGCCAGCAGCGCAGTTCCGGGACAGGGAGATTCACCCCTCCACTTT
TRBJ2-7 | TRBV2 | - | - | CASTPVRGYEQYF | TGTGCCAGCACCCCGGTCAGGGGATACGAGCAGTACTTC
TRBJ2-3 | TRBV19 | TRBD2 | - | CASSNWGGGDGDTQYF | TGTGCCAGTAGTAACTGGGGCGGGGGAGATGGAGATACGCAGTATTTT
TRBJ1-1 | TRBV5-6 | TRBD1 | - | CASSFGTGGTEAFF | TGTGCCAGCAGCTTCGGGACAGGGGGCACTGAAGCTTTCTTT
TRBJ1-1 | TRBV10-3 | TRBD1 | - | CAITRTGSNTEAFF | TGTGCCATCACCCGGACAGGGTCGAACACTGAAGCTTTCTTT